The entry below gives a single T cell receptor beta chain sequence along with its context. The authors prepared the TCRbeta library with unique molecular identifiers. TCRdb independently ran MiXCR on the PCR reads; one entry per CDR3 protein. The sample carries some 200,000 distinct CDR3 sequences, roughly 15% recorded once. This entry comes from a study of T-cell reconstitution after alpha-beta-depleted transplantation in children. The ends were cut back, 4 bases at V and 5 bases at J, with 12 bases in the middle. The CDR3 spans 13 residues. Germline V gene sequence: CDR1 SGHNT, CDR2 YYREEE (reference sequence).

Sequencing used PBMCs from the stem cell graft donor, obtained from the stem cell graft. The source of this sequence is a human donor who donated a stem cell graft to a child with acute lymphoblastic leukemia. The chain recombines TRBV5-4 with TRBJ1-1; the D is unclear. In nucleotides, the CDR3 is TGTGCCAGCAGCCAGAGTTTCGATACTGAAGCTTTCTTT. Protein: CASSQSFDTEAFF. Together with reference TRBV5-4 and TRBJ1-1, the CDR3 gives the full variable domain: ETGVTQSPTHLIKTRGQQVTLRCSSQSGHNTVSWYQQALGQGPQFIFQYYREEENGRGNFPPRFSGLQFPNYSSELNVNALELDDSALYLCASSQSFDTEAFFGQGTRLTVV.